These 23 T cell receptor beta chains were sequenced from one sample in a study of cytomegalovirus exposure and HLA in healthy donors. Primers for the PCR totalled 60 Vbeta and 13 Jbeta. Profiling relied on immunoSEQ multiplex PCR, and the TCRdb table lists in-frame clones only, not all of them. This repertoire shows around 130,000 clones, roughly four fifths found once; its top ten account for under 3%. The sample consisted of PBMCs. These receptors originate from a boy aged 2 to 9 in good health and CMV-seronegative.

The chain employs TRBV6-5 and TRBJ1-4, with D uncertain. This CDR3 spans 14 amino acids. Germline-derived CDR1 and CDR2 are MNHEY and SVGAGI. Trimming removed 5 bases from V and 6 bases from J, with 13 bases in between. CDR3 sequence reads: CASSPMAGHEKLFF. CDR3 sequence (DNA): TGTGCCAGCAGTCCGATGGCTGGCCATGAAAAACTGTTTTTT.

This chain joins TRBV15 and TRBJ1-2, with D perhaps matching TRBD1 (6 bases). Germline lookup yields CDR1 LNHNV and CDR2 YYDKDF (reference sequence). Trimming shortened V by 3 bases and J by 5 bases, and 13 bases separated the two germline ends. This CDR3 is 14 amino acids long. The CDR3 nucleotides are TGTGCCACCAGCAGGGGGGCCAGGGAATATGGCTACACCTTC. The encoded protein is CATSRGAREYGYTF. Drawing the rest from reference TRBV15 and TRBJ1-2, the complete variable domain is DAMVIQNPRYQVTQFGKPVTLSCSQTLNHNVMYWYQQKSSQAPKLLFHYYDKDFNNEADTPDNFQSRRPNTSFCFLDIRSPGLGDTAMYLCATSRGAREYGYTFGSGTRLTVV.

Notes on this clone: Other DNA sequences in this specimen translate into the identical CDR3. CDR3 sequence (DNA): TGTGCCTGGAGTGTAGGGGGCTCTGGGGCCAACGTCCTGACTTTC. This encodes CAWSVGGSGANVLTF. The rearrangement links TRBV30 to TRBJ2-6; D is perhaps TRBD1 (6 bases). The CDR3 is made up of 15 amino acids. The V gene's germline CDR1 is GTSNPN and CDR2 SVGIG (reference sequence). V lost 0 bases to trimming and J lost 0 bases, with 6 bases between them.

The chain combines TRBV19 with TRBJ1-2, with TRBD1 matching over 10 bases. The CDR3 sequence is 14 residues long. The J segment lost 8 bases and the V segment lost 3 bases, leaving 6 bases of the junction unmatched. Looked up from germline, CDR1 is LNHDA and CDR2 is SQIVND (reference sequence). CDR3 loop: CASSIDRGHGGYTF. The CDR3 DNA reads TGTGCCAGTAGTATTGACAGGGGGCACGGAGGCTACACCTTC.

The chain links TRBV7-9 to TRBJ1-1, with D unresolved. The V end was cut by 4 bases, the J end by 2 bases, with 11 bases between. CDR3 size: 14 residues. Germline CDR1 reads SEHNR; CDR2 reads FQNEAQ (reference sequence). DNA for the CDR3: TGTGCCAGCAGCTCTGGGAGGGCAAACACTGAAGCTTTCTTT. Residues: CASSSGRANTEAFF. Combining the CDR3 with reference TRBV7-9 and TRBJ1-1 gives the whole variable domain DTGVSQNPRHKITKRGQNVTFRCDPISEHNRLYWYRQTLGQGPEFLTYFQNEAQLEKSRLLSDRFSAERPKGSFSTLEIQRTEQGDSAMYLCASSSGRANTEAFFGQGTRLTVV.

The chain links TRBV12-5 to TRBJ1-1; no firm D call. CDR1 and CDR2 (germline): LGHNT, FRNRAP. This CDR3 comprises 13 residues. Trimming cost V 5 bases and J 0 bases, with 7 bases left between them. This chain's CDR3 is CASGHSLNTEAFF. The CDR3 DNA is TGTGCTAGTGGTCATAGCCTGAACACTGAAGCTTTCTTT.

CDR3 sequence reads: CSGRDRFGNEQFF. CDR3 DNA: TGCAGCGGGAGGGACAGATTTGGCAATGAGCAGTTCTTC. The chain has TRBV29-1 and TRBJ2-1; perhaps TRBD1 as D (7 bases). The germline V gene has CDR1 SQVTM and CDR2 ANQGSEA. Trimming pared 7 bases from V and 6 bases from J, leaving 16 bases between. The CDR3 runs to 13 residues.

The chain combines TRBV7-9 with TRBJ2-3; perhaps TRBD1 as D (5 bases). Trimming left V 1 base short and J 0 bases short, with 14 bases between. The CDR3 contains 17 residues. Germline V gene data show CDR1 as SEHNR and CDR2 as FQNEAQ (reference sequence). DNA of the CDR3: TGTGCCAGCAGCTTAGTGGGGCTTGCTACTAGCACAGATACGCAGTATTTT. Protein: CASSLVGLATSTDTQYF.

J is TRBJ1-2 and V is TRBV7-3; perhaps TRBD1 as D (6 bases). This CDR3 has 15 amino acids. Germline CDR1 SGHTA, CDR2 FQGTGA. V dropped 1 base and J dropped 3 bases, with 12 bases sitting between them. CDR3 nucleotides: TGTGCCAGCAGCTTAAGGCCAGGGGAAGACTATGGCTACACCTTC. Translated, it gives CASSLRPGEDYGYTF.

The chain recombines TRBV7-6 with TRBJ2-3, with D maybe TRBD2 (6 bases). Germline V lookup: CDR1 SGHVS, CDR2 FNYEAQ. This CDR3 comprises 12 residues. CDR3 region: CGSAGSTDTQYF. In nucleotides, the CDR3 is TGTGGGTCGGCGGGGAGCACAGATACGCAGTATTTT.

The J gene is TRBJ2-1, the V gene TRBV30; 11 bases line up with TRBD2. Looked up from germline, CDR1 is GTSNPN and CDR2 is SVGIG (reference sequence). J gave up 6 bases and V 2 bases, and 9 bases lay outside the gene matches. This CDR3 is 16 amino acids long. CDR3 sequence reads: CAWSSLASGRRNEQFF. CDR3 bases: TGTGCCTGGAGTTCCCTCGCTAGCGGGAGGCGCAATGAGCAGTTCTTC.

The chain carries TRBV5-4 and TRBJ1-1; 7 bases are shared with TRBD1. Germline V gene lookup returns CDR1 SGHNT and CDR2 YYREEE (reference sequence). V lost 4 bases to trimming and J lost 0 bases; unmatched junction nucleotides: 3. CDR3 size: 14 residues. Here the CDR3 DNA reads TGTGCCAGCAGCCTACAGGGGATGAACACTGAAGCTTTCTTT. As protein: CASSLQGMNTEAFF.

The chain carries TRBV19 and TRBJ1-2; possible D gene TRBD1, 5 bases. Germline V CDR1 and CDR2: LNHDA, SQIVND (reference sequence). With 7 bases removed from V and 1 base from J, the gap between germline ends came to 22 bases. The CDR3 runs to 17 residues. The CDR3 sequence: CASMWDSARTDNYGYTF. The CDR3, as DNA: TGTGCCAGTATGTGGGACTCAGCCCGTACGGATAACTATGGCTACACCTTC. Based on the CDR3 plus reference TRBV19 and TRBJ1-2, the full variable domain is DGGITQSPKYLFRKEGQNVTLSCEQNLNHDAMYWYRQDPGQGLRLIYYSQIVNDFQKGDIAEGYSVSREKKESFPLTVTSAQKNPTAFYLCASMWDSARTDNYGYTFGSGTRLTVV.

The V gene is TRBV7-9, the J gene TRBJ1-2; 10 bases align to TRBD1. The CDR3 is 14 residues long. Trimming at V came to 9 bases and at J to 6 bases, leaving 10 bases not matched to a gene. CDR1 is SEHNR, CDR2 FQNEAQ, per germline (reference sequence). CDR3 in amino acids: CASNDRGLRDGYTF. CDR3 nucleotide sequence: TGTGCCAGTAACGACAGGGGGCTAAGGGATGGCTACACCTTC.

The chain combines TRBV4-1 with TRBJ1-4; 10 bases fit TRBD1. This CDR3 has 18 amino acids. V gave up 1 base and J gave up 6 bases; unmatched junction bases: 11. Germline values: CDR1 MGHRA, CDR2 YSYEKL. The CDR3 sequence: CASSQAPGQGFRDEKLFF. The CDR3 coding sequence is TGCGCCAGCAGCCAAGCGCCGGGACAGGGGTTTAGGGATGAAAAACTGTTTTTT.

CDR3 coding DNA: TGTGCCAGCAGCTCCAGGAGGGGTAGCGGGATATATACGCAGTATTTT. Translated: CASSSRRGSGIYTQYF. The rearrangement joins TRBV13 to TRBJ2-3; 8 nucleotides match TRBD2. Germline-derived CDR1 and CDR2 are PRHDT and FYEKMQ (reference sequence). V lost 4 bases and J lost 7; bases outside the gene matches: 13. The CDR3 has 16 amino acids. Together with reference TRBV13 and TRBJ2-3, the CDR3 gives the full variable domain: AAGVIQSPRHLIKEKRETATLKCYPIPRHDTVYWYQQGPGQDPQFLISFYEKMQSDKGSIPDRFSAQQFSDYHSELNMSSLELGDSALYFCASSSRRGSGIYTQYFGPGTRLTVL.

V gene TRBV2 combines with J gene TRBJ2-5, with D maybe TRBD2 (5 bases). The CDR3 loop spans 17 amino acids. Germline CDR1 SNHLY, CDR2 FYNNEI. The germline V and J ends were trimmed by 6 bases and 2 bases, with 22 bases remaining between them. The CDR3 region is CASRYRTWVNSQETQYF. In nucleotides, the CDR3 is TGTGCCAGCAGGTACCGGACTTGGGTAAACTCTCAAGAGACCCAGTACTTC. Full variable domain (rest looked up from reference TRBV2 and TRBJ2-5): EPEVTQTPSHQVTQMGQEVILRCVPISNHLYFYWYRQILGQKVEFLVSFYNNEISEKSEIFDDQFSVERPDGSNFTLKIRSTKLEDSAMYFCASRYRTWVNSQETQYFGPGTRLLVL.

The V gene is TRBV4-2, the J gene TRBJ2-5, with TRBD2 matching 15 bases. The CDR3 spans 18 residues. V shed 6 bases, J shed 4 bases, and the junction held 12 bases outside the gene matches. Germline values: CDR1 LGHNA, CDR2 YNFKEQ. The CDR3 sequence: CASSRTSAGLAGGETQYF. DNA of the CDR3: TGTGCCAGCAGTCGCACCTCGGCGGGACTAGCGGGGGGAGAGACCCAGTACTTC.

The chain links TRBV7-8 to TRBJ1-2; tentatively, D is TRBD1 (5 bases). Germline CDR1 SGHVS, CDR2 FQNEAQ. V was trimmed by 5 bases and J by 6 bases, leaving 22 bases between them. The CDR3 covers 16 residues. The CDR3 loop is CASSLDPGSRSDGYTF. The DNA of the CDR3 is TGTGCCAGCAGCCTCGATCCAGGGTCGCGTTCAGATGGCTACACCTTC.

The rearrangement joins TRBV19 to TRBJ1-1, with 9 bases that match TRBD1. Looked up from germline, CDR1 is LNHDA and CDR2 is SQIVND (reference sequence). CDR3 size: 18 residues. V lost 0 bases, J lost 11 bases, and 19 bases stayed unmatched. The CDR3 is CASSIETGARTGATEAFF. CDR3 sequence (DNA): TGTGCCAGTAGTATAGAAACGGGGGCCAGGACAGGGGCTACGGAGGCTTTCTTT.

The rearrangement uses TRBV9 and TRBJ2-5; 9 bases are shared with TRBD2. The junction had 5 bases not matched to a gene; V was cut back by 0 bases and J by 5 bases. The CDR3 loop spans 15 amino acids. The V gene's germline CDR1 is SGDLS and CDR2 YYNGEE. This CDR3 is CASSVEAGGPETQYF. In DNA form, the CDR3 reads TGTGCCAGCAGCGTAGAGGCGGGGGGGCCGGAGACCCAGTACTTC.

The chain has TRBV19 and TRBJ2-1; no definite D call. Germline CDR1 reads LNHDA; CDR2 reads SQIVND (reference sequence). The CDR3 runs 15 residues. Trimming removed 3 bases at V and 6 bases at J, with 15 bases between. The chain's CDR3 is CASSIITGGSNEQFF. The CDR3 DNA sequence: TGTGCCAGTAGTATTATAACGGGTGGGTCCAATGAGCAGTTCTTC.

The table lists this clone with a count of one. This chain connects TRBV6-5 to TRBJ1-2, with TRBD1 matching over 9 bases. Germline trimming cut 4 bases from V and 6 bases from J; bases unmatched to any gene: 6. The CDR3 has 14 residues. The germline V gene encodes CDR1 MNHEY and CDR2 SVGAGI. The CDR3: CASSSPRQGDGYTF. In DNA, the CDR3 is TGTGCCAGCAGTTCCCCCCGACAGGGGGATGGCTACACCTTC.